This T cell receptor beta chain comes out of a study of identical twins listed by TCRdb under 2016. Looking at the study overall: To test whether fetal clonotypes persist, this study deep-sequenced TCR alpha and beta repertoires from monozygotic twins, from unrelated adults of various ages, and from cord blood. To rule out contamination, replicate twin experiments were performed at different times with different library preparation protocols. Findings and caveats that apply to the study as a whole: Because the same donors could not be followed over many years, the conclusions depended on cross-sectional statistical analysis. The excess sharing between twins in beta out-of-frame sequences was weaker because fewer shared sequences reduced the signal-to-noise ratio. Compared with coincidental sharing between unrelated individuals, an excess of low generation-probability sequences was observed among out-of-frame TCR alpha sequences shared between twins. Invariant T cells such as MAIT and iNKT could partly confound zero-insertion analyses, although diverse VJ usage argued against such confounding for most clonotypes. Fewer insertions were carried by abundant cord blood beta clonotypes, a similar but weaker trend appeared in young adult naive repertoires, and no such trend appeared in memory repertoires. In monozygotic twins, out-of-frame TCR alpha sharing was systematically underestimated by recombination models, although the models agreed with sharing between unrelated individuals.

The germline V gene (reference sequence) specifies LNHNV as CDR1 and YYDKDF as CDR2. The junction carries 13 bases between V and J, which are trimmed by 0 bases and 4 bases respectively. The CDR3 sequence holds 16 residues, the cysteine and phenylalanine included. Only CDR3 DNA remains: 48 bases, in frame from the first base. The receptor library was made with 5' RACE. The instrument was an Illumina HiSeq 2000. A universal primer binding site was introduced by template switching, and a unique molecular identifier was present in the final cDNA, enabling accurate counting of TCR cDNA molecules. First-strand cDNA for TCR alpha and beta chains was synthesized from specific primers in the conserved constant-segment region. To control for contamination, every cDNA library carried two barcodes: a SMART-Mk sample barcode plus Illumina barcodes. TruSeq adapter sequences along with Illumina sample barcodes were introduced in two successive PCR steps. Sequencing of the TCR alpha and beta cDNA libraries was done on the Illumina HiSeq platform using custom primers. In the paper's pipeline: Raw reads were processed with MiGEC to extract unique molecular identifiers, and MiXCR was used to determine CDR3 positions. Recombination models were inferred per individual with the repgenHMM and IGoR tools using an EM algorithm. The analysis of shared clonotypes was done with the tcR package in R, with sharing normalized by the product of cloneset sizes. To study raw recombination free of thymic and clonal selection effects, out-of-frame nonproductive sequences were analyzed. The public reads were reprocessed in TCRdb via fastp at Q25 and MiXCR, keeping in-frame beta chains. Each entry is one CDR3 protein sequence, shown with its most common DNA and genes. The authors' filters were not applied to this entry. Here the sample has roughly 700,000 distinct CDR3 sequences; under 9% occur a single time. The ten top clones hold 0.75% to 1% of the sample.

This clonotype showed up many times. It has no known antigen specificity. Base qualities are not recorded, but no much larger clone differs from it by a single base. Every donor in the study was a healthy Caucasian. Three pairs of female monozygotic twins, all aged about 18 to 30 years, made up the twin cohort. Peripheral blood mononuclear cells were used as the source from which RNA for TCR libraries was isolated. The same data also went into a second study, on yellow fever vaccine responses in identical twins. The second study reports: According to the authors, the vaccine-induced T cell response in identical twins seemed to be partly convergent and partly specific to each individual. In identical twins, the study followed T cell clones that responded to the vaccine with precision.

Material: PBMCs. The sequence links TRBV15 to TRBJ2-1; TRBD2 is a possible D gene, resting on 6 matching bases. The sequence was collected from a woman aged 18-30 years in good health. The sequence in DNA is TGTGCCACCAGCAGAGATCGGAGTAGCGGATACAATGAGCAGTTCTTC. It translates to CATSRDRSSGYNEQFF.